A single sample gave rise to the 28 T cell receptor beta chains below, sequenced in a study of regulatory T cells in long-lasting Graves disease. The authors built TCR beta libraries using iRepertoire HTBI primers and Arm-PCR of CDR3 regions. TCRdb called the multiplex PCR reads again in MiXCR, with one record for every CDR3 protein. The sample lists about 420,000 distinct CDR3 sequences, about 17% occurring once. Time point: newly diagnosed GD, antithyroid drugs for less than 3 months. PBMCs provided the RNA from which the TCR library was made. The same sample was also used in a study of T cells in Graves' hyperthyroidism and ophthalmopathy.

The sample was peripheral blood mononuclear cells (PBMCs), taken at new diagnosis, from a patient treated with antithyroid drugs. These receptors were taken from a woman aged 18 to 35 with Graves disease.

The table lists this clonotype with many counts. The rearrangement links TRBV28 to TRBJ2-7, with 11 bases aligning to TRBD2. The trim removed 4 bases at V and 4 bases at J, leaving 6 bases unmatched. This CDR3 has 15 residues. In germline, CDR1 is MDHEN, CDR2 SYDVKM. Written as DNA, the CDR3 is TGTGCCAGCAGTTCCCCCTCTAGCGGGAGGTACGAGCAGTACTTC. Translated: CASSSPSSGRYEQYF. Combining the CDR3 with reference TRBV28 and TRBJ2-7 gives the whole variable domain DVKVTQSSRYLVKRTGEKVFLECVQDMDHENMFWYRQDPGLGLRLIYFSYDVKMKEKGDIPEGYSVSREKKERFSLILESASTNQTSMYLCASSSPSSGRYEQYFGPGTRLTVT.

A note on this clonotype: A much bigger clone sits one base away, suggesting this may be a read error. V and J are TRBV12-3 or TRBV12-4 and TRBJ2-1; 13 bases map to TRBD2. The J call may be mistaken, given a closer DNA end match to TRBJ2-3. The CDR3 is 14 residues long. For the CDR3, the DNA is TGTGCCAGCAGTCGACTAGCGGGAGGAGGTACGCAGTATTTT. This codes for CASSRLAGGGTQYF.

The V call is TRBV28, the J call TRBJ2-5, with unresolved D. Germline lookup yields CDR1 MDHEN and CDR2 SYDVKM. The CDR3 sequence is 13 residues long. The ends were cut back, 4 bases at V and 4 bases at J, with 10 bases in the middle. CDR3 in DNA: TGTGCCAGCAGTTCCATGTTTAGAGAGACCCAGTACTTC. Translating gives CASSSMFRETQYF.

At least ten counts were recorded for this clonotype. The V and J genes are TRBV5-1 and TRBJ2-1; 8 bases agree with TRBD1. After removal of 0 bases from V and 3 bases from J, the junction contained 5 bases not matched to a gene. This CDR3 spans 16 amino acids. Germline CDR1 is SGHRS and CDR2 is YFSETQ. CDR3 nucleotide sequence: TGCGCCAGCAGCTTGGAGGGCGGGACAGGCTACAATGAGCAGTTCTTC. Protein: CASSLEGGTGYNEQFF.

This clonotype was recorded at least ten times. The chain links TRBV4-3 to TRBJ1-2, with 7 bases identical to TRBD1. The CDR3 runs 17 residues. Germline CDR1 reads LGHNA; CDR2 reads YSLEER. After removal of 1 base from V and 2 bases from J, the junction contained 10 bases not matched to a gene. The CDR3 sequence is CASSQAQQGIKNYGYTF. The CDR3 DNA follows: TGCGCCAGCAGCCAAGCTCAACAGGGGATTAAGAACTATGGCTACACCTTC.

This chain joins TRBV20-1 and TRBJ1-2; maybe TRBD1 (6 bases). The CDR3 is 12 residues long. Deletions cut 6 bases from V and 3 bases from J, with 11 bases between. Looked up from germline, CDR1 is DFQATT and CDR2 is SNEGSKA (reference sequence). The CDR3 coding sequence is TGCAGTGCAAAAGGGACACACTATGGCTACACCTTC. Protein product: CSAKGTHYGYTF.

This clonotype was detected only a few times. CDR3 sequence: CASSLLAGEVFF. The CDR3 region has the DNA TGTGCCAGCAGTTTACTAGCGGGAGAAGTGTTCTTC. This sequence joins TRBV28 and TRBJ2-1; TRBD2 agrees at 10 bases. This CDR3 spans 12 amino acids. The junction had 4 bases not matched to a gene; V was cut back by 2 bases and J by 15 bases. Germline V CDR1 and CDR2: MDHEN, SYDVKM. The full variable domain, rest sourced from reference TRBV28 and TRBJ2-1, is DVKVTQSSRYLVKRTGEKVFLECVQDMDHENMFWYRQDPGLGLRLIYFSYDVKMKEKGDIPEGYSVSREKKERFSLILESASTNQTSMYLCASSLLAGEVFFGPGTRLTVL.

This clonotype was recorded many times. CDR3 sequence (DNA): TGTGCCAGCAGCTTGTCGGGGTTCGGTGAGCAGTTCTTC. Translating gives CASSLSGFGEQFF. This chain links TRBV5-4 with TRBJ2-1, with D tentatively TRBD2 (5 bases). The CDR3 is made up of 13 amino acids. The V end lost 1 base, the J end lost 9 bases, and 11 bases lay between the germline ends. Germline V CDR1 and CDR2: SGHNT, YYREEE (reference sequence). The full variable domain, its missing parts supplied by reference TRBV5-4 and TRBJ2-1, is ETGVTQSPTHLIKTRGQQVTLRCSSQSGHNTVSWYQQALGQGPQFIFQYYREEENGRGNFPPRFSGLQFPNYSSELNVNALELDDSALYLCASSLSGFGEQFFGPGTRLTVL.

This clonotype was detected ten times or more. The chain uses TRBV5-5 and TRBJ2-3; 12 positions match TRBD2. Germline V gene data show CDR1 as SGHKS and CDR2 as YYEKEE (reference sequence). Unmatched junction bases numbered 1, after V lost 0 bases and J lost 5 bases. This CDR3 spans 15 amino acids. The CDR3 region is CASSLGLAGVDTQYF. The CDR3 DNA reads TGTGCCAGCAGCTTGGGACTAGCGGGAGTAGATACGCAGTATTTT.

As concerns this clonotype: A junction end diverges from the germline sequence, so it may reflect a read error. This chain joins TRBV7-9 and TRBJ1-1, with D maybe TRBD1 (6 bases). Germline V lookup: CDR1 SEHNR, CDR2 FQNEAQ (reference sequence). The CDR3 contains 12 residues. Written as DNA, the CDR3 is TGTGTCAGCAGCCCCGGACAGTTAGAAGCTTTCTTT. Translation: CVSSPGQLEAFF.

This rearrangement joins TRBV12-3 or TRBV12-4 to TRBJ1-4; no firm D call. CDR3 length: 17 amino acids. The V and J ends lost 5 bases and 4 bases respectively, with 20 bases between them. The CDR3 here is CASSHGVGRLGNEKLFF. The CDR3 region has the DNA TGTGCCAGCAGTCACGGGGTAGGGCGGCTGGGTAATGAAAAACTGTTTTTT.

This clonotype was picked up many times. The chain joins TRBV28 to TRBJ2-3; a possible D gene is TRBD1 (7 bases). V was clipped by 4 bases and J by 4 bases, with 21 bases between them. This CDR3 contains 17 residues. Per germline, CDR1 MDHEN and CDR2 SYDVKM. The CDR3 reads CASSSRNRGGLADTQYF. The CDR3 DNA sequence: TGTGCCAGCAGTTCACGGAACAGGGGAGGCTTGGCAGATACGCAGTATTTT.

The chain carries TRBV6-1 and TRBJ1-1; TRBD1 agrees at 7 bases. The length of the CDR3 is 12 residues. Germline V CDR1 and CDR2: MNHNS, SASEGT. V was clipped by 4 bases and J by 10 bases; unmatched bases: 6. CDR3 DNA sequence: TGTGCCAGCAGTGCTCAGGAGGGGGCAGCTTTCTTT. It encodes CASSAQEGAAFF.

This clonotype was observed once. This sequence joins TRBV12-3 or TRBV12-4 and TRBJ2-3; 15 nucleotides match TRBD2. The CDR3 is 17 residues long. Trimming cost V 5 bases and J 3 bases; bases outside gene matches: 6. The CDR3 is CASSPGLAGGPTDTQYF. The CDR3 nucleotides read TGTGCCAGCAGTCCAGGACTAGCGGGAGGGCCGACAGATACGCAGTATTTT.

This clonotype has a count of ten or more. The CDR3: CASSLDSAKQQFF. The CDR3 DNA reads TGTGCCAGCAGCTTAGATTCGGCCAAACAGCAGTTCTTC. The chain couples TRBV7-2 to TRBJ2-1, with D unresolved. V was cut by 1 base and J by 11 bases, with 12 bases left in between. The germline V gene has CDR1 SGHTA and CDR2 FQGNSA. CDR3 length: 13 residues.

This clonotype has a handful of counts. This chain uses TRBV3-1 with TRBJ2-7; the match to TRBD1 covers 10 bases. Per the germline V gene, CDR1 is LGHDT and CDR2 is YNNKEL (reference sequence). This CDR3 spans 15 amino acids. V was pared by 7 bases and J by 4 bases, with 10 bases of the junction left unmatched. The CDR3 sequence: CASTAPGQGFYEQYF. The CDR3 DNA follows: TGTGCCAGCACCGCACCGGGACAGGGGTTTTACGAGCAGTACTTC.

This chain joins TRBV6-5 and TRBJ2-5; D may be TRBD1 (6 bases). Trimming removed 0 bases from V and 5 bases from J, with 16 bases in between. CDR3 length: 16 amino acids. Looked up from germline, CDR1 is MNHEY and CDR2 is SVGAGI. CDR3 residues: CASSYSMGALGETQYF. The CDR3 nucleotides are TGTGCCAGCAGTTACTCGATGGGGGCCCTCGGGGAGACCCAGTACTTC.

This clonotype has a handful of counts. J is TRBJ2-2 and V is TRBV5-4, with D unclear. This CDR3 is 15 amino acids long. In germline, CDR1 is SGHNT, CDR2 YYREEE (reference sequence). The V end was cut by 4 bases, the J end by 1 base, with 11 bases between. CDR3 residues: CASSSSTVNTGELFF. The CDR3 nucleotides are TGTGCCAGCAGCAGTTCGACGGTGAACACCGGGGAGCTGTTTTTT. The variable domain in full, with the rest retrieved from reference TRBV5-4 and TRBJ2-2, is ETGVTQSPTHLIKTRGQQVTLRCSSQSGHNTVSWYQQALGQGPQFIFQYYREEENGRGNFPPRFSGLQFPNYSSELNVNALELDDSALYLCASSSSTVNTGELFFGEGSRLTVL.

Turning to this clonotype: A single base separates this from a much larger clone, so it may be a read error. The chain recombines TRBV7-3 with TRBJ2-7, with TRBD2 matching over 10 bases. Germline CDR1 reads SGHTA; CDR2 reads FQGTGA. The CDR3 totals 18 residues. Losses at the gene ends were 5 bases for V and 7 bases for J; bases not matched to a gene: 20. The CDR3 loop reads CASSPEGRLAGVYHEQYF. The CDR3 DNA follows: TGTGCCAGCAGCCCAGAGGGTCGGCTAGCGGGAGTTTACCATGAGCAGTACTTC.

This clonotype was counted at least ten times. This chain connects TRBV20-1 to TRBJ2-5; D possibly corresponds to TRBD2 (7 bases). The CDR3 totals 13 residues. V was trimmed by 6 bases and J by 5 bases, leaving 16 bases between them. The V gene's germline CDR1 is DFQATT and CDR2 SNEGSKA (reference sequence). CDR3 residues: CSAGGGGTETQYF. Written as DNA, the CDR3 is TGCAGTGCCGGAGGGGGGGGGACTGAGACCCAGTACTTC.

The chain uses TRBV19 and TRBJ2-7; TRBD2 matches at 7 bases. The V gene end was trimmed by 3 bases and the J gene end by 3 bases; junction bases not matched to a gene: 11. CDR1 is LNHDA and CDR2 is SQIVND in the germline V gene (reference sequence). This CDR3 has 16 amino acids. CDR3 DNA: TGTGCCAGTAGTATCCAGGGAGGGCTAGCGAACTACGAGCAGTACTTC. It yields the protein CASSIQGGLANYEQYF.

This clonotype was seen repeatedly, ten times or more. J is TRBJ1-5 and V is TRBV28; no clear D gene. The CDR3 contains 17 residues. Trimming cost V 6 bases and J 4 bases, with 22 bases left between them. Germline V lookup: CDR1 MDHEN, CDR2 SYDVKM. The CDR3 here is CASSHADGFVPNQPQHF. The CDR3 DNA sequence: TGTGCCAGCAGCCACGCGGACGGTTTTGTCCCGAATCAGCCCCAGCATTTT. Drawing the rest from reference TRBV28 and TRBJ1-5, the complete variable domain is DVKVTQSSRYLVKRTGEKVFLECVQDMDHENMFWYRQDPGLGLRLIYFSYDVKMKEKGDIPEGYSVSREKKERFSLILESASTNQTSMYLCASSHADGFVPNQPQHFGDGTRLSIL.

V is TRBV7-9 and J is TRBJ2-1; TRBD1 matches at 9 bases. The CDR3 has 15 amino acids. V was pared by 6 bases and J by 8 bases, with 11 bases of the junction left unmatched. Germline CDR1 and CDR2: SEHNR and FQNEAQ (reference sequence). The CDR3 bases are TGTGCCAGCAGTCCTAGGACAGGGGCCTGGGATGAGCAGTTCTTC. As protein: CASSPRTGAWDEQFF.

This clonotype came up a few times. The V gene is TRBV6-1, the J gene TRBJ1-4; D is undetermined. CDR3 length: 14 residues. The V gene lost 2 bases and the J gene lost 3 bases, with 7 bases spanning the gap. Per the germline V gene, CDR1 is MNHNS and CDR2 is SASEGT. In DNA form, the CDR3 reads TGTGCCAGCAGTGAACTTCCTCCTAATGAAAAACTGTTTTTT. Its translation: CASSELPPNEKLFF.

The chain is built from TRBV19 and TRBJ2-2; 10 bases fit TRBD2. The CDR3 runs to 18 residues. V lost 9 bases, J lost 5 bases, and 18 bases stayed unmatched. Germline CDR1 is LNHDA and CDR2 is SQIVND (reference sequence). The CDR3 is CASSPQTKAGGRTGELFF. DNA of the CDR3: TGTGCCAGCAGCCCCCAGACCAAAGCGGGAGGGCGTACCGGGGAGCTGTTTTTT.

This clonotype was seen many times. V gene TRBV11-2 combines with J gene TRBJ2-7; TRBD1 matches at 9 bases. The germline V gene encodes CDR1 SGHAT and CDR2 FQNNGV. The CDR3 runs to 15 residues. The trim removed 6 bases at V and 6 bases at J, leaving 12 bases unmatched. CDR3 in DNA: TGTGCCAGCAGGCCCCTCCGGGACAGGGAAATCGAGCAGTACTTC. Translated: CASRPLRDREIEQYF.

This clonotype was picked up a small number of times. This rearrangement joins TRBV7-8 to TRBJ1-5, with D unclear. The CDR3 has 16 residues. The V and J ends lost 2 bases and 6 bases respectively, with 17 bases between them. The V gene's germline CDR1 is SGHVS and CDR2 FQNEAQ. In nucleotides, the CDR3 is TGTGCCAGCAGCTTAAGTCTGGGTCCGTCGGTTCAGCCCCAGCATTTT. Translating it yields CASSLSLGPSVQPQHF.

This clonotype was detected a few times. The V and J genes are TRBV7-9 and TRBJ2-5; D call uncertain. The germline V gene encodes CDR1 SEHNR and CDR2 FQNEAQ (reference sequence). V lost 1 base to trimming and J lost 5 bases, with 8 bases between them. CDR3 length: 13 amino acids. The CDR3 loop is CASSLGLGETQYF. The CDR3 DNA sequence: TGTGCCAGCAGCTTAGGTCTTGGGGAGACCCAGTACTTC.